The 14 T cell receptor beta chains listed next were all sequenced from one sample in a study of T cell responses to AZD1222 COVID-19 vaccine. The method was immunoSEQ multiplex PCR; TCRdb's version includes in-frame clones alone and lacks a portion of them. This sample yields approximately 160,000 clones, of which 85% to 95% are seen a single time; roughly 5.5% belongs to the top ten. This sample comprised peripheral blood, obtained 28 days after the second AZD1222 dose. Receptor source: an adult who received the AZD1222 COVID-19 vaccine.

This chain joins TRBV28 and TRBJ2-4, with a weak D call TRBD2 (6 bases). This CDR3 has 10 amino acids. Germline CDR1 and CDR2: MDHEN and SYDVKM. The CDR3 coding sequence is TGTGCTTCGGGGGACCTCGTTCAGTACTTC. This encodes CASGDLVQYF.

This clone was seen a single time. V is TRBV4-1 and J is TRBJ2-5, with TRBD2 as a possible D gene (6 bases). Trimming removed 1 base from V and 5 bases from J, with 14 bases in between. Per the germline V gene, CDR1 is MGHRA and CDR2 is YSYEKL. The CDR3 consists of 15 residues. The CDR3 coding sequence is TGCGCCAGCAGCCAAGTGGGACTTATGGTGGAGACCCAGTACTTC. Its protein product is CASSQVGLMVETQYF.

This clone has a handful of counts. J is TRBJ2-7 and V is TRBV5-5; D is unclear. CDR1 and CDR2 (germline): SGHKS, YYEKEE (reference sequence). V gave up 4 bases and J gave up 5 bases, with 22 bases separating them. CDR3 size: 16 residues. The CDR3 DNA is TGTGCCAGCAGCCCAAACCCGGGCCCCCCAGCCAACGAGCAGTACTTC. Translating it yields CASSPNPGPPANEQYF. Looking up the rest from reference TRBV5-5 and TRBJ2-7 gives the full variable domain: DAGVTQSPTHLIKTRGQQVTLRCSPISGHKSVSWYQQVLGQGPQFIFQYYEKEERGRGNFPDRFSARQFPNYSSELNVNALLLGDSALYLCASSPNPGPPANEQYFGPGTRLTVT.

The chain employs TRBV7-9 and TRBJ2-5, with 7 bases identical to TRBD1. J was trimmed by 5 bases and V by 5 bases; bases with no gene match: 2. The germline V gene has CDR1 SEHNR and CDR2 FQNEAQ (reference sequence). The CDR3 is 12 residues long. The CDR3 nucleotides read TGTGCCAGCAGCCTCAGGGGGGAGACCCAGTACTTC. This encodes CASSLRGETQYF.

This clone was counted once. This sequence joins TRBV29-1 and TRBJ2-1; TRBD2 matches 9 bases. The V and J ends lost 5 bases and 8 bases, in that order; junction bases with no gene match: 13. The CDR3 runs to 15 residues. Germline V gives CDR1 SQVTM, CDR2 ANQGSEA. CDR3 residues: CSVPLAGRTFDEQFF. CDR3 sequence (DNA): TGCAGCGTTCCCCTAGCGGGACGTACCTTCGATGAGCAGTTCTTC.

V usage is TRBV6-5 and J usage is TRBJ2-4; D not certain. The CDR3 extends over 15 amino acids. V dropped 4 bases and J dropped 5 bases, with 15 bases sitting between them. Germline CDR1 MNHEY, CDR2 SVGAGI. The CDR3 loop reads CASSSRSSGQNIQYF. For the CDR3, the DNA is TGTGCCAGCAGTTCCAGGTCCTCAGGCCAAAACATTCAGTACTTC.

This clone was seen just once. The chain couples TRBV2 to TRBJ2-2, with TRBD1 identical over 7 bases. This CDR3 region has 16 residues. Looked up from germline, CDR1 is SNHLY and CDR2 is FYNNEI. The ends lost 7 bases at V and 6 bases at J; junction bases unmatched: 14. The CDR3 sequence: CASMGHFTGVPGELFF. CDR3 nucleotide sequence: TGTGCCAGCATGGGTCATTTCACAGGGGTTCCCGGGGAGCTGTTTTTT.

This chain links TRBV11-2 with TRBJ2-2; TRBD1 is a possible D gene (6 bases). The CDR3 is made up of 17 amino acids. Germline-derived CDR1 and CDR2 are SGHAT and FQNNGV. V shed 5 bases and J shed 7 bases, with 23 bases lying between them. The DNA of the CDR3 is TGTGCCAGCAGCCCTATCCTATTCAGGGGAAAAAGCGGGGAGCTGTTTTTT. The encoded protein is CASSPILFRGKSGELFF. Full variable domain (outside the CDR3, taken from reference TRBV11-2 and TRBJ2-2): EAGVAQSPRYKIIEKRQSVAFWCNPISGHATLYWYQQILGQGPKLLIQFQNNGVVDDSQLPKDRFSAERLKGVDSTLKIQPAKLEDSAVYLCASSPILFRGKSGELFFGEGSRLTVL.

The chain employs TRBV3-1 (or the pseudogene TRBV3-2) and TRBJ2-2; unclear D gene. The germline V gene has CDR1 LGHDT and CDR2 YNNKEL (reference sequence). Trimming stripped 2 bases from V and 3 bases from J, with 19 bases between. The CDR3 is 18 amino acids. CDR3 sequence: CASSQTTRAGADTGELFF. The CDR3 DNA reads TGTGCCAGCAGCCAAACTACCCGGGCAGGAGCCGACACCGGGGAGCTGTTTTTT.

The V call is TRBV6-5, the J call TRBJ1-1, with D perhaps TRBD1 (6 bases). V dropped 6 bases and J dropped 5 bases, with 13 bases sitting between them. Germline loops: CDR1 MNHEY, CDR2 SVGAGI. CDR3 length equals 13 residues. The CDR3 nucleotides are TGTGCCAGCAGCCTCACAGGGCGGACTGAAGCTTTCTTT. Its protein is CASSLTGRTEAFF.

This clone was counted between two and nine times. The chain recombines TRBV6-5 with TRBJ2-1; no clear D. The CDR3 is 15 amino acids. Germline CDR1 reads MNHEY; CDR2 reads SVGAGI. Between the trimmed V and J ends, which lost 6 bases and 1 base, there was a span of 13 bases. The CDR3 reads CASSPNRPSYNEQFF. The CDR3 DNA sequence: TGTGCCAGCAGCCCCAACAGACCTTCCTACAATGAGCAGTTCTTC.

The chain employs TRBV19 and TRBJ1-2; perhaps TRBD1 as D (5 bases). Germline lookup yields CDR1 LNHDA and CDR2 SQIVND (reference sequence). The CDR3 loop spans 15 amino acids. V lost 6 bases to trimming and J lost 7 bases, with 21 bases between them. The CDR3 coding sequence is TGTGCCAGTAGCTCTCCGGGCCAGGGAAGTCTTGGCTACACCTTC. The encoded protein is CASSSPGQGSLGYTF.

The J gene is TRBJ2-1, the V gene TRBV6-5; D unresolved. The CDR3 has 10 residues. CDR1 and CDR2 (germline): MNHEY, SVGAGI. Trimming removed 7 bases at V and 7 bases at J, with 5 bases between. Here the CDR3 reads CASNWNEQFF. The CDR3 region has the DNA TGTGCCAGCAATTGGAATGAGCAGTTCTTC.

This clone was recorded once. The chain employs TRBV18 and TRBJ2-2; 10 bases map to TRBD2. This CDR3 comprises 16 residues. V lost 4 bases and J lost 1; bases outside the gene matches: 3. Germline V gene sequence: CDR1 KGHSH, CDR2 LQKENI. CDR3 nucleotide sequence: TGTGCCAGCTCACAAGGACTAGCGGTGAACACCGGGGAGCTGTTTTTT. Residues: CASSQGLAVNTGELFF.